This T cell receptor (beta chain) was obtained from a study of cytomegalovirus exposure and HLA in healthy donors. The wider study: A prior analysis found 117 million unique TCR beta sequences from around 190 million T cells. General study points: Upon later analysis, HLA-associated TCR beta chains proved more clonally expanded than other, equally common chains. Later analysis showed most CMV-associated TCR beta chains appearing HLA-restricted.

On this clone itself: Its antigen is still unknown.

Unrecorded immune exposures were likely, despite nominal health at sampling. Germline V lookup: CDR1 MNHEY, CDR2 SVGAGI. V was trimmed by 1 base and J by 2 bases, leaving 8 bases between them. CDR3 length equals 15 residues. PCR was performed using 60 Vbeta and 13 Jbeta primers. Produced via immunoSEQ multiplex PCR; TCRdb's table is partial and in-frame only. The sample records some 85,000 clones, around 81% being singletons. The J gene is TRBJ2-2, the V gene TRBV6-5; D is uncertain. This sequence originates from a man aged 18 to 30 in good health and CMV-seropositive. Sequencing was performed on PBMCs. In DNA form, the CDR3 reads TGTGCCAGCAGTTACTTTCGTTTAAACACCGGGGAGCTGTTTTTT. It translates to CASSYFRLNTGELFF.